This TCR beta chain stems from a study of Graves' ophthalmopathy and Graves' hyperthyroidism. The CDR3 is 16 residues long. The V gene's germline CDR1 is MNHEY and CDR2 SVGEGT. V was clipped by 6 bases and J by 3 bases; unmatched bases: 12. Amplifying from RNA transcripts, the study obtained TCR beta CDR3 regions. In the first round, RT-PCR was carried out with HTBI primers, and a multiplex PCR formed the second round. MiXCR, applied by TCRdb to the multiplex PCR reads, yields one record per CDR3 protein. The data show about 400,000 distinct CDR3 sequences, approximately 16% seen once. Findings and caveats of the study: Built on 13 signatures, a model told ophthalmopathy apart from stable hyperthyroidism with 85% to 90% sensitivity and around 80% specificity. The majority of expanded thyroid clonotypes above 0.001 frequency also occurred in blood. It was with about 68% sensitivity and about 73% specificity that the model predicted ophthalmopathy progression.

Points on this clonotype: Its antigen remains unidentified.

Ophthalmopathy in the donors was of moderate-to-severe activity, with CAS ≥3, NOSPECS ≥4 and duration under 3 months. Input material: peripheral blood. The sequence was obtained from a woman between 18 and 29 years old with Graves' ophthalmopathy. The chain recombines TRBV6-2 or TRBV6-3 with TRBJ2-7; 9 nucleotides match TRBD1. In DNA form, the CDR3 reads TGTGCCAGCAGAATGAACCCCGGGACAGGGTTCTACGAGCAGTACTTC. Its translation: CASRMNPGTGFYEQYF.